This entry lists 17 T cell receptor beta chains sequenced from one sample in a study of cytomegalovirus exposure and HLA in healthy donors. 13 Jbeta primers and 60 Vbeta primers were used for the PCR. Assay used: immunoSEQ multiplex PCR; TCRdb lists only in-frame clones, some missing. Recorded for this sample: tens of thousands of clones. Source material: PBMCs. The receptors originated from a woman aged 35 to 49 in good health and CMV-seronegative.

The chain couples TRBV6-1 to TRBJ1-1; D may be TRBD1 (5 bases). Trimming left V 6 bases short and J 0 bases short, with 11 bases between. Germline V gene lookup returns CDR1 MNHNS and CDR2 SASEGT. CDR3 length: 14 amino acids. CDR3 DNA sequence: TGTGCCAGCAGGCTCCCCAGGGTGAACACTGAAGCTTTCTTT. This codes for CASRLPRVNTEAFF.

The V and J genes are TRBV7-9 and TRBJ2-5; D unresolved. The CDR3 has 12 residues. V shed 4 bases and J shed 0 bases, with 3 bases lying between them. The germline V gene has CDR1 SEHNR and CDR2 FQNEAQ (reference sequence). The CDR3 loop reads CASSSNQETQYF. DNA of the CDR3: TGTGCCAGCAGCTCTAACCAAGAGACCCAGTACTTC.

V and J are TRBV2 and TRBJ2-5; tentatively, D is TRBD1 (7 bases). The germline V gene has CDR1 SNHLY and CDR2 FYNNEI. V shed 11 bases and J shed 5 bases, with 18 bases lying between them. CDR3 size: 13 residues. CDR3 bases: TGTGCCGGGAGGACAGGCGAGGGGGAGACCCAGTACTTC. It is translated as CAGRTGEGETQYF.

V gene TRBV27 combines with J gene TRBJ1-1; the D is unclear. CDR3 size: 14 residues. Trimming stripped 4 bases from V and 0 bases from J, with 9 bases between. Germline assignment: CDR1 MNHEY and CDR2 SMNVEV (reference sequence). CDR3 sequence (DNA): TGTGCCAGCAGTTCGCCGGTCATGAACACTGAAGCTTTCTTT. Translation: CASSSPVMNTEAFF.

This chain joins TRBV6-4 and TRBJ2-3; D is undetermined. The V and J ends lost 3 bases and 6 bases respectively, with 10 bases between them. The CDR3 extends over 13 amino acids. Looked up from germline, CDR1 is MRHNA and CDR2 is SNTAGT. CDR3 coding DNA: TGTGCCAGCAGTGAAAACAGCCCCGATACGCAGTATTTT. Protein product: CASSENSPDTQYF.

The chain carries TRBV5-1 and TRBJ2-5; weak D call: TRBD1 (6 bases). V was cut by 3 bases and J by 5 bases, with 14 bases left in between. The length of the CDR3 is 14 residues. Germline V gives CDR1 SGHRS, CDR2 YFSETQ. The CDR3 loop is CASSSRQGLETQYF. The DNA for the CDR3 is TGCGCCAGCAGCTCAAGGCAGGGGTTGGAGACCCAGTACTTC.

The chain carries TRBV4-2 and TRBJ2-5; D call uncertain. The V gene lost 5 bases and the J gene lost 3 bases, with 16 bases spanning the gap. CDR3 length equals 15 residues. Germline loops: CDR1 LGHNA, CDR2 YNFKEQ. This CDR3 is CASSKSYGLEETQYF. In DNA form, the CDR3 reads TGTGCCAGCAGCAAGTCATACGGTCTTGAAGAGACCCAGTACTTC.

The chain is built from TRBV5-1 and TRBJ2-5; TRBD2 agrees at 14 bases. Germline CDR1 reads SGHRS; CDR2 reads YFSETQ. V gave up 3 bases and J gave up 5 bases; unmatched junction bases: 6. The CDR3 length is 16 residues. The chain's CDR3 is CASSYGTSGGEETQYF. CDR3 DNA: TGCGCCAGCAGCTATGGGACTAGCGGGGGTGAGGAGACCCAGTACTTC. Full variable domain (missing parts from reference TRBV5-1 and TRBJ2-5): KAGVTQTPRYLIKTRGQQVTLSCSPISGHRSVSWYQQTPGQGLQFLFEYFSETQRNKGNFPGRFSGRQFSNSRSEMNVSTLELGDSALYLCASSYGTSGGEETQYFGPGTRLLVL.

The chain uses TRBV15 and TRBJ2-3, with 8 bases lining up with TRBD2. The germline V gene encodes CDR1 LNHNV and CDR2 YYDKDF (reference sequence). The CDR3 covers 17 residues. With V trimmed by 1 base and J by 2 bases, 8 bases remained unmatched. CDR3 loop: CATSRGGRGALTDTQYF. The CDR3, as DNA: TGTGCCACCAGCAGAGGTGGGCGGGGGGCACTCACAGATACGCAGTATTTT.

The chain joins TRBV7-9 to TRBJ1-5; 7 nucleotides match TRBD1. CDR1 is SEHNR, CDR2 FQNEAQ, per germline (reference sequence). J was trimmed by 0 bases and V by 4 bases; bases with no gene match: 6. CDR3 size: 16 residues. The CDR3 DNA reads TGTGCCAGCAGCTGGACAGGAGGGTATAGCAATCAGCCCCAGCATTTT. Residues: CASSWTGGYSNQPQHF.

The chain employs TRBV5-1 and TRBJ2-1; 9 bases match TRBD2. The CDR3 covers 16 residues. Germline values: CDR1 SGHRS, CDR2 YFSETQ. The trim removed 0 bases at V and 9 bases at J, leaving 10 bases unmatched. CDR3 DNA sequence: TGCGCCAGCAGCTTGGAAGTGGGCCTAGCGGGGCCTGAGCAGTTCTTC. This sequence encodes CASSLEVGLAGPEQFF.

The J gene is TRBJ2-7, the V gene TRBV30, with TRBD1 matching over 8 bases. With 2 bases clipped from V and 9 bases from J, the junction kept 12 bases outside the gene matches. There are 14 residues in the CDR3. Germline assignment: CDR1 GTSNPN and CDR2 SVGIG (reference sequence). CDR3 DNA sequence: TGTGCCTGGAGTTGGACAGGACAGGGCAAAGGGCAGTACTTC. This translates into CAWSWTGQGKGQYF.

The chain links TRBV27 to TRBJ1-6, with 9 bases matching TRBD1. The V gene's germline CDR1 is MNHEY and CDR2 SMNVEV (reference sequence). With 5 bases clipped from V and 8 bases from J, the junction kept 7 bases outside the gene matches. CDR3 length: 15 residues. CDR3 amino acids: CASSPGDRVYSPLHF. DNA of the CDR3: TGTGCCAGCAGTCCGGGGGACAGGGTCTATTCACCCCTCCACTTT.

This chain's CDR3 is CASSYSMQGTTEAFF. CDR3 sequence (DNA): TGTGCCAGCAGTTACTCGATGCAGGGCACCACTGAAGCTTTCTTT. This chain connects TRBV6-5 to TRBJ1-1; TRBD1 is a possible D gene (5 bases). The length of the CDR3 is 15 residues. Germline V gene data show CDR1 as MNHEY and CDR2 as SVGAGI. V was shortened by 0 bases and J by 4 bases, with 12 bases between the two germline ends.

The chain combines TRBV30 with TRBJ1-2; the D gene is possibly TRBD1 (5 bases). V was pared by 4 bases and J by 8 bases, with 17 bases between. From germline, CDR1 is GTSNPN and CDR2 SVGIG (reference sequence). CDR3 size: 13 residues. CDR3: CAWTGTGEGGYTF. For the CDR3, the DNA is TGTGCCTGGACCGGCACGGGGGAAGGGGGCTACACCTTC.

This CDR3 reads CSAKGVYGYTF. DNA of the CDR3: TGCAGTGCTAAGGGGGTCTATGGCTACACCTTC. V usage is TRBV20-1 and J usage is TRBJ1-2, with TRBD1 as a possible D gene (6 bases). CDR3 length: 11 residues. V lost 4 bases and J lost 4, with 7 bases in between. From germline, CDR1 is DFQATT and CDR2 SNEGSKA (reference sequence).

V and J are TRBV7-9 and TRBJ2-5, with 9 bases fitting TRBD1. V was pared by 2 bases and J by 4 bases, with 8 bases of the junction left unmatched. Germline V lookup: CDR1 SEHNR, CDR2 FQNEAQ (reference sequence). The CDR3 contains 16 residues. The CDR3 coding sequence is TGTGCCAGCAGCTTAAGGACAGGGGACGGACGAGAGACCCAGTACTTC. Translated, it gives CASSLRTGDGRETQYF.